This is a list of T cell receptor beta chains from one sample in a study of blood T cell repertoires in COVID-19. Sequencing was performed with immunoSEQ multiplex PCR; in TCRdb, only in-frame clones are kept and a portion is missing. The table shows about 240,000 clones, with 82% occurring only once. Sequencing used peripheral blood. The receptors derive from a woman aged 60-70 years with active or convalescent COVID-19. CDR3s include the opening cysteine and the closing phenylalanine or tryptophan. The D gene is left open where the match is weak. Clone size, where shown, is once, few, many, or a class for clones that have expanded.

TRBJ1-1 | TRBV7-3 | NA | NA | TGTGCCAGCAGCGAAACAGGGTCGGGCACTGAAGCTTTCTTT | CASSETGSGTEAFF
TRBJ2-7 | TRBV19 | NA | NA | TGTGCCAGTAGCCGGCAGGGGCAGGTTGGGTACGAGCAGTACTTC | CASSRQGQVGYEQYF
TRBJ2-2 | TRBV7-3 | once | TRBD1 | TGTGCCAGCAGCTCCCAGGGGGCCGGGACCGGGGAGCTGTTTTTT | CASSSQGAGTGELFF
TRBJ2-1 | TRBV21-1 | once | NA | TGTGCCAGCAGCAAAGCCCGGGACAATGAGCAGTTCTTC | CASSKARDNEQFF
TRBJ1-4 | TRBV4-1 | NA | TRBD1 | TGCGCCAGCAGCCAAGAAAACAGGGGGCAGGGTGAAAAACTGTTTTTT | CASSQENRGQGEKLFF
TRBJ1-4 | TRBV27 | NA | TRBD1 | TGTGCCAGCAGGTCAGCCGGGACAGATAATGAAAAACTGTTTTTT | CASRSAGTDNEKLFF
TRBJ1-5 | TRBV19 | NA | TRBD1 | TGTGCCAGTAGTATAGATCTATTGGGCAGGGGGTATGAGGGACAGCCCCAGCATTTT | CASSIDLLGRGYEGQPQHF
TRBJ2-5 | TRBV28 | NA | TRBD1 | TGTGCCAGCAGTTCATCCGGGACAGGACAAGAGACCCAGTACTTC | CASSSSGTGQETQYF
TRBJ1-2 | TRBV6-1 | NA | TRBD1 | TGTGCCAGCAGTGCCACCGGGACAGATTTTCCAGCTAACTATGGCTACACCTTC | CASSATGTDFPANYGYTF
TRBJ1-1 | TRBV5-1 | NA | NA | TGCGCCAGCAGCCCACGTGGGGCAGGCAGAAGGGACACTGAAGCTTTCTTT | CASSPRGAGRRDTEAFF
TRBJ2-1 | TRBV10-3 | once | TRBD1 | TGTGCCATCAGTGGACAGGGGGAGAATGAGCAGTTCTTC | CAISGQGENEQFF
TRBJ2-2 | TRBV5-1 | NA | TRBD1 | TGCGCCAGCAGCTCAGACAGGGGGCTGAACACCGGGGAGCTGTTTTTT | CASSSDRGLNTGELFF
TRBJ2-1 | TRBV4-1 | NA | TRBD2 | TGCGCCAGCAGCCGCTACCCGATAGCGGGGGGGAGGGGGGAGCAGTTCTTC | CASSRYPIAGGRGEQFF
TRBJ1-2 | TRBV5-8 | few | NA | TGTGCCAGCAGCTCCCCCCCGACAGGAGCCTATGGCTACACCTTC | CASSSPPTGAYGYTF
TRBJ1-1 | TRBV12-3/TRBV12-4 | NA | NA | TGTGCCACCAGGCGGGGAGCGAACACTGAAGCTTTCTTT | CATRRGANTEAFF
TRBJ2-7 | TRBV10-3 | NA | TRBD2 | TGTGCCATCAGTCCGACTAGCGGGGGGTCCTACGAGCAGTACTTC | CAISPTSGGSYEQYF
TRBJ1-1 | TRBV6-5 | once | NA | TGTGCCACACATAGACAGGCGAGGATGAACACTGAAGCTTTCTTT | CATHRQARMNTEAFF
TRBJ2-3 | TRBV3-1/TRBV3-2 | NA | TRBD2 | TGTGCCAGCAGTAAGAATGGGGGGGGGACAGATACGCAGTATTTT | CASSKNGGGTDTQYF
TRBJ1-2 | TRBV6-5 | few | NA | TGTGCCAGCAGTTACTCGCGGGGGTATGGCTACACCTTC | CASSYSRGYGYTF
TRBJ1-2 | TRBV4-3 | NA | TRBD1 | TGCGCCAGCAGCCCTGGGACAGGGGGCGAAGCTAACTATGGCTACACCTTC | CASSPGTGGEANYGYTF
TRBJ1-3 | TRBV11-2 | NA | NA | TGTGCCAGCAGCTCGGGGATCTCTGGAAACACCATATATTTT | CASSSGISGNTIYF
TRBJ1-2 | TRBV7-9 | NA | TRBD1 | TGTGCCAGCAGCACTGGACAGGTGGGAGGCTACACCTTC | CASSTGQVGGYTF
TRBJ2-7 | TRBV29-1 | NA | NA | TGCAGCGTTGGGGCAGGCTACGAGCAGTACTTC | CSVGAGYEQYF
TRBJ1-4 | TRBV3-1/TRBV3-2 | NA | NA | TGTGCCAGCAGCCAAGGGGTAACAGGGTACGAAAAACTGTTTTTT | CASSQGVTGYEKLFF
TRBJ1-1 | TRBV25-1 | NA | NA | TGTGCCAGCAGTGAAACGCTCGGGATAACTTTCTTT | CASSETLGITFF
TRBJ1-2 | TRBV5-6 | NA | NA | TGTGCCAGCAGCTCGGGTTATGGAGGCTACACCTTC | CASSSGYGGYTF
TRBJ1-2 | TRBV9 | NA | TRBD1 | TGTGCCAGCAGCGTCGGACAGGAGCTATACTATGGCTACACCTTC | CASSVGQELYYGYTF
TRBJ1-5 | TRBV27 | NA | TRBD1 | TGTGCCAGCAGGCGGGACAGGGCTCAGCCCCAGCATTTT | CASRRDRAQPQHF
TRBJ2-3 | TRBV11-2 | once | NA | TGTGCCAGCAGCGTGAGGGGGGGCGGCACAGATACGCAGTATTTT | CASSVRGGGTDTQYF
TRBJ1-2 | TRBV7-2 | NA | TRBD1 | TGTGCCAGCAGCTTAGGCAGGGGGGCCCAAGGGGGCTATGGCTACACCTTC | CASSLGRGAQGGYGYTF
TRBJ2-7 | TRBV6-4 | NA | NA | TGTGCCAGCAGTGCCGGGAAAGGCTACGAGCAGTACTTC | CASSAGKGYEQYF
TRBJ2-5 | TRBV9 | NA | TRBD2 | TGTGCCAGCAGCGTAGGGATCGGAGCGGGGGGTGAAGAGACCCAGTACTTC | CASSVGIGAGGEETQYF
TRBJ1-3 | TRBV7-2 | NA | NA | TGTGCCAGCAGCTTAGGTGGCAGTCGCTCTGGAAACACCATATATTTT | CASSLGGSRSGNTIYF
TRBJ2-1 | TRBV30 | NA | NA | TGTGCCTGGAGGAGCTCCTACAATGAGCAGTTCTTC | CAWRSSYNEQFF
TRBJ1-2 | TRBV12-5 | once | NA | TGTGCTAGTGGTTTGCCGTACGAGGCCTATGGCTACACCTTC | CASGLPYEAYGYTF
TRBJ2-4 | TRBV4-2 | NA | TRBD2 | TGTGCCAGCAGCCAAGGGCGCGGGACTACAAACATTCAGTACTTC | CASSQGRGTTNIQYF
TRBJ1-2 | TRBV29-1 | NA | NA | TGCAGCGTTGACGAGGCAGCTAACTATGGCTACACCTTC | CSVDEAANYGYTF
TRBJ2-5 | TRBV6-2/TRBV6-3 | few | TRBD2 | TGTGCCAGCAGTTTATCTAGCGGGGGGCCTACTCAAGAGACCCAGTACTTC | CASSLSSGGPTQETQYF
TRBJ1-1 | TRBV21-1 | NA | NA | TGTGCCAGCAGCCTACGGGACAGATCGAACACTGAAGCTTTCTTT | CASSLRDRSNTEAFF
TRBJ1-2 | TRBV30 | NA | NA | TGTGCCTGGAGCGCGAGGGCCTATACAACATTGGGCTACACCTTC | CAWSARAYTTLGYTF
TRBJ1-6 | TRBV7-9 | NA | TRBD1 | TGTGCCAGCAGCTGGGGGACAGGGGAAGGTAATTCACCCCTCCACTTT | CASSWGTGEGNSPLHF
TRBJ2-5 | TRBV9 | NA | NA | TGTGCGCACCGTTCGTCTAGGGAGACCCAGTACTTC | CAHRSSRETQYF
TRBJ2-5 | TRBV28 | NA | NA | TGTGCCAGCAGACCGCAGGGGTTGGATGGAGAGACCCAGTACTTC | CASRPQGLDGETQYF
TRBJ2-3 | TRBV5-5 | NA | TRBD2 | TGTGCCAGCAGCTTCTTGGCTAGCGGGTTAACAGATACGCAGTATTTT | CASSFLASGLTDTQYF
TRBJ2-7 | TRBV7-9 | NA | TRBD1 | TGTGCCAGCAGCAAGGACAGGGGATACGCTAGCTCCTACGAGCAGTACTTC | CASSKDRGYASSYEQYF
TRBJ1-2 | TRBV19 | NA | NA | TGTGCCAGTAGTATAGATCAACAGGGTTACTATGGCTACACCTTC | CASSIDQQGYYGYTF